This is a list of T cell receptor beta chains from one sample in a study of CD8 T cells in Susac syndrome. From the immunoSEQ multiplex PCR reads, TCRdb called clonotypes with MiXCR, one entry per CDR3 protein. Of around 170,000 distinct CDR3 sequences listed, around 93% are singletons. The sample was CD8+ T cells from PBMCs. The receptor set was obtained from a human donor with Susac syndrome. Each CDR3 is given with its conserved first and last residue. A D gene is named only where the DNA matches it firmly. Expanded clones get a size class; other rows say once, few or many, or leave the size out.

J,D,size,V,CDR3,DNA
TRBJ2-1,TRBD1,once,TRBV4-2,CASSQETGGNYNEQFF,TGTGCCAGCAGCCAAGAAACAGGGGGCAACTACAATGAGCAGTTCTTC
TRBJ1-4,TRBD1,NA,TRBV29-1,CSVNLPGQDQTNEKLFF,TGCAGCGTAAACCTACCGGGACAGGATCAAACTAATGAAAAACTGTTTTTT
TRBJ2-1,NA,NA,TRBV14,CASSQGGGYGEQFF,TGTGCCAGCAGCCAAGGTGGGGGGTACGGTGAGCAGTTCTTC
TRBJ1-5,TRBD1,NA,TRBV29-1,CSVETGRDQPQHF,TGCAGCGTCGAGACAGGGAGGGATCAGCCCCAGCATTTT
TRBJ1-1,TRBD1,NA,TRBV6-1,CASTGGLRDTEAFF,TGTGCCAGCACAGGGGGGCTGAGAGACACTGAAGCTTTCTTT
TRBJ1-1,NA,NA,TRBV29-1,CSVKSGTEAFF,TGCAGCGTTAAATCGGGCACTGAAGCTTTCTTT
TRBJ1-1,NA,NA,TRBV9,CASSVGAGEAFF,TGTGCCAGCAGCGTAGGGGCGGGGGAAGCTTTCTTT
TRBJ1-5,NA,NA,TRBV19,CASSTGRDQPQHF,TGTGCCAGTAGTACGGGGAGGGATCAGCCCCAGCATTTT
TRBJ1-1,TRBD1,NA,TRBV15,CATSGEGAPNTEAFF,TGTGCCACCAGCGGCGAGGGGGCCCCGAACACTGAAGCTTTCTTT
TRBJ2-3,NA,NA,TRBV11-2,CASSLGDRTTDTQYF,TGTGCCAGCAGCTTAGGAGACAGGACCACAGATACGCAGTATTTT
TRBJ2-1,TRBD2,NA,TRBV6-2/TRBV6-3,CASSSSTSGGISGEQFF,TGTGCCAGCAGTTCTAGTACTAGCGGGGGAATCTCGGGTGAGCAGTTCTTC
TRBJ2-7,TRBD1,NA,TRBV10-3,CAISEYGTVVYEQYF,TGTGCCATCAGTGAGTACGGGACAGTGGTCTACGAGCAGTACTTC
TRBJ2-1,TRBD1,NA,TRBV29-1,CSVDPGQGVNNEQFF,TGCAGCGTTGACCCGGGACAGGGGGTAAACAATGAGCAGTTCTTC
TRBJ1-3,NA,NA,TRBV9,CASSVNQQGSGNTIYF,TGTGCCAGCAGCGTAAATCAACAGGGCTCTGGAAACACCATATATTTT
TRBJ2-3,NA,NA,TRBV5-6,CASRSLATSTDTQYF,TGTGCCAGCAGATCACTCGCAACAAGCACAGATACGCAGTATTTT
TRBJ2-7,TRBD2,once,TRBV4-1,CASSATLGGYYEQYF,TGCGCCAGCAGCGCCACTTTGGGAGGGTACTACGAGCAGTACTTC
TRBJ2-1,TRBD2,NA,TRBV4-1,CAVGTSGPYNEQFF,TGCGCCGTCGGGACTAGCGGGCCCTACAATGAGCAGTTCTTC
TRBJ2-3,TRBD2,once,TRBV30,CAWSDTGTISDTQYF,TGTGCCTGGAGTGACACCGGGACTATCTCGGATACGCAGTATTTT
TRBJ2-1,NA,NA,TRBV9,CASSVEDSRLDEQFF,TGTGCCAGCAGCGTAGAGGACTCCCGACTAGATGAGCAGTTCTTC
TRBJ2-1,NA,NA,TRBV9,CASSGLYNEQFF,TGTGCCAGCAGCGGGCTTTACAATGAGCAGTTCTTC
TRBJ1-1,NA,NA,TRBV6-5,CASSYMGQNTEAFF,TGTGCCAGCAGTTACATGGGACAAAACACTGAAGCTTTCTTT
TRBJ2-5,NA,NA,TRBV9,CASSVGGGLAFQETQYF,TGTGCCAGCAGCGTAGGAGGCGGGCTAGCTTTTCAAGAGACCCAGTACTTC
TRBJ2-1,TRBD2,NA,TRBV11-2,CASSLGGRAIDEQFF,TGTGCCAGCAGCTTAGGCGGGAGGGCCATCGATGAGCAGTTCTTC
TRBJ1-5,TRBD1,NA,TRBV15,CATSRAGQGTPAQWPQHF,TGTGCCACCAGCAGAGCGGGACAGGGCACTCCCGCCCAATGGCCCCAGCATTTT
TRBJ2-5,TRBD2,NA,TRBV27,CASSLSGGGETQYF,TGTGCCAGCAGTTTAAGCGGGGGGGGAGAGACCCAGTACTTC
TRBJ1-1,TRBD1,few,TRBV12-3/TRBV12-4,CASSSPGQGDTEAFF,TGTGCCAGCAGTTCGCCGGGACAGGGGGACACTGAAGCTTTCTTT
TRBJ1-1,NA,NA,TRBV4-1,CASSQEEEEYGWLFEAFF,TGCGCCAGCAGCCAAGAGGAGGAAGAATATGGGTGGTTATTTGAAGCTTTCTTT
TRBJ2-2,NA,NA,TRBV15,CATSRDLGNAGELFF,TGTGCCACCAGCAGAGATCTCGGTAACGCCGGGGAGCTGTTTTTT
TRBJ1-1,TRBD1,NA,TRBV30,CAWSQGAEAFF,TGTGCCTGGAGTCAGGGGGCTGAAGCTTTCTTT
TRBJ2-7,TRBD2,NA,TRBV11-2,CASSGTGEGPYEQYF,TGTGCCAGCAGCGGTACTGGGGAGGGGCCCTACGAGCAGTACTTC
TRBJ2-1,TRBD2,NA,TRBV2,CASTEGTSGLFGDEQFF,TGTGCCAGCACCGAAGGGACTAGCGGCCTTTTTGGTGATGAGCAGTTCTTC
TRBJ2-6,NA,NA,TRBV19,CASSQTHSGANVLTF,TGTGCCAGTAGTCAGACACACTCTGGGGCCAACGTCCTGACTTTC
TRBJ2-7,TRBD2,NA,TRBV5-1,CASSSSGRGTYEQYF,TGCGCCAGCAGCAGTAGCGGGAGGGGAACCTACGAGCAGTACTTC
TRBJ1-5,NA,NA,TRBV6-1,CAIDSPNSNQPQHF,TGTGCCATCGACAGTCCAAATAGCAATCAGCCCCAGCATTTT
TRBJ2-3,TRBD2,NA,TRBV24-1,CATSESGTSYYF,TGTGCCACCAGTGAGTCCGGGACTAGCTACTATTTT
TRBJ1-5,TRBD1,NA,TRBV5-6,CAEGQISNQPQHF,TGTGCCGAGGGACAGATTAGCAATCAGCCCCAGCATTTT
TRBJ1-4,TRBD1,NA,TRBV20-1,CSARPGTEYEKLFF,TGCAGTGCTAGACCCGGGACAGAGTATGAAAAACTGTTTTTT
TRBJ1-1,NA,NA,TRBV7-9,CASSSLGGGGTEAFF,TGTGCCAGCAGCTCCCTTGGTGGGGGGGGCACTGAAGCTTTCTTT
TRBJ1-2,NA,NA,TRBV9,CASSLGGVLYGYTF,TGTGCCAGCAGCCTAGGAGGGGTACTATATGGCTACACCTTC
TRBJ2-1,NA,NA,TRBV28,CASSSPTGRRWNEQFF,TGTGCCAGCAGTTCTCCTACAGGTAGGAGATGGAATGAGCAGTTCTTC
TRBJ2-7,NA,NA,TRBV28,CASSFGGRISYEQYF,TGTGCCAGCAGTTTCGGGGGGCGCATATCCTACGAGCAGTACTTC
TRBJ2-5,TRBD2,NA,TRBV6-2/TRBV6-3,CASSYGTSGHQETQYF,TGTGCCAGCAGTTACGGGACTAGCGGGCACCAAGAGACCCAGTACTTC
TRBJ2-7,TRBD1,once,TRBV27,CASSFLGLVDRGDEQYF,TGTGCCAGCAGTTTCCTCGGTCTAGTAGACAGGGGCGACGAGCAGTACTTC
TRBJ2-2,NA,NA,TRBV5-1,CASSSGTDTGELFF,TGCGCCAGCAGCTCCGGGACGGACACCGGGGAGCTGTTTTTT
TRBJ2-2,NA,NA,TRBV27,CASTYRGAGELFF,TGTGCCAGCACTTACCGGGGGGCAGGGGAGCTGTTTTTT
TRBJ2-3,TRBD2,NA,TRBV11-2,CASSSLLLAGGGTDTQYF,TGTGCCAGCAGCTCACTCTTACTAGCGGGAGGTGGCACAGATACGCAGTATTTT
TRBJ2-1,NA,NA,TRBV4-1,CASSQFSSYNEQFF,TGCGCCAGCAGCCAATTTAGCTCCTACAATGAGCAGTTCTTC
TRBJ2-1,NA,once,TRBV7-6,CASSSPSGNEQFF,TGTGCCAGCAGCTCTCCTTCTGGGAATGAGCAGTTCTTC
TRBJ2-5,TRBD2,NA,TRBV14,CASSQEGLAVYQETQYF,TGTGCCAGCAGCCAAGAAGGGCTAGCGGTGTACCAAGAGACCCAGTACTTC
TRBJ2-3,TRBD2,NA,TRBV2,CASSEGLAGGTDTQYF,TGTGCCAGCAGTGAGGGACTAGCGGGAGGTACAGATACGCAGTATTTT
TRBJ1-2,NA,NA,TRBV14,CASSQGGYNYGYTF,TGTGCCAGCAGCCAAGGAGGTTATAACTATGGCTACACCTTC
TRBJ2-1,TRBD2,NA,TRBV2,CASSEAGVNNEQFF,TGTGCCAGCAGTGAGGCGGGAGTGAACAATGAGCAGTTCTTC
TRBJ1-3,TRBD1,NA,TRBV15,CATSRGTGGDGNTIYF,TGTGCCACCAGCAGAGGGACAGGGGGCGACGGAAACACCATATATTTT
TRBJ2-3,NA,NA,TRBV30,CAWTRRGGVTDTQYF,TGTGCCTGGACCCGGAGGGGCGGTGTCACAGATACGCAGTATTTT
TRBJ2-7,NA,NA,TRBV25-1,CASSEVPGEQYF,TGTGCCAGCAGTGAAGTACCGGGGGAGCAGTACTTC
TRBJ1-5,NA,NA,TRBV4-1,CASSQVTGSNQPQHF,TGCGCCAGCAGCCAAGTCACAGGGAGCAATCAGCCCCAGCATTTT
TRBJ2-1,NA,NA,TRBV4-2,CASSQRIESEQFF,TGTGCCAGCAGCCAGAGGATAGAGAGTGAGCAGTTCTTC
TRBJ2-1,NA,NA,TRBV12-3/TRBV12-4,CASSLGLSNEQFF,TGTGCCAGCAGTCTCGGACTGTCAAATGAGCAGTTCTTC
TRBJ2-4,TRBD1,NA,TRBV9,CASSGTGVRDIQYF,TGTGCCAGCAGTGGGACAGGGGTAAGAGACATTCAGTACTTC